A single sample is the source of the 14 T cell receptor beta chains below, sequenced in a study of monozygotic twins with inflammatory bowel disease. TCRdb reanalyzed the 5' RACE reads, giving one entry per CDR3 protein sequence and no DNA. Recorded for this sample: about 300,000 distinct CDR3 sequences. Sample: blood. These receptors were collected from a human donor with ulcerative colitis or Crohn's disease, or a healthy co-twin of an affected twin (not recorded which).

The chain joins TRBV29-1 to TRBJ2-2; the D call from TCRdb, TRBD2, cannot be confirmed without DNA. Germline V CDR1 and CDR2: SQVTM, ANQGSEA. CDR3 length: 13 residues. The chain's CDR3 is CSVAGTNTGELFF.

This sequence joins TRBV20-1 and TRBJ2-5; lacking DNA, the TRBD2 call made by TCRdb goes unchecked. This CDR3 spans 15 amino acids. Germline V gene data show CDR1 as DFQATT and CDR2 as SNEGSKA (reference sequence). The CDR3 region is CSASSVSGFGETQYF.

The rearrangement joins TRBV29-1 to TRBJ2-3; TCRdb names TRBD2, which stays unverified in the absence of DNA. Germline values: CDR1 SQVTM, CDR2 ANQGSEA. The CDR3 is 14 residues long. This CDR3 is CSVGTSWSTDTQYF.

The chain uses TRBV20-1 and TRBJ2-1; TCRdb reports TRBD2, a call that lacks DNA to check it against. CDR3 length: 11 amino acids. CDR1 and CDR2 from the germline V gene are DFQATT and SNEGSKA (reference sequence). The CDR3 region is CSARLTSSEFF.

This chain uses TRBV7-3 with TRBJ2-7; TCRdb designates TRBD1, a call that cannot be tested without DNA. The CDR3 is 14 residues long. Germline values: CDR1 SGHTA, CDR2 FQGTGA. The CDR3 protein is CASSLGDTYYEQYF.

The V call is TRBV5-1, the J call TRBJ1-2. In germline, CDR1 is SGHRS, CDR2 YFSETQ. CDR3 length: 13 amino acids. The CDR3 here is CASSLGEPYGYTF.

The V call is TRBV20-1, the J call TRBJ1-6; the D call from TCRdb, TRBD1, cannot be confirmed without DNA. This CDR3 is 15 amino acids long. CDR1 and CDR2 (germline): DFQATT, SNEGSKA (reference sequence). This chain's CDR3 is CSASSGGAFLSPLHF.

The chain employs TRBV20-1 and TRBJ1-5; TCRdb calls TRBD1, which cannot be checked without DNA. Germline values: CDR1 DFQATT, CDR2 SNEGSKA (reference sequence). The CDR3 has 16 amino acids. The CDR3 reads CSARLGRQVSNQPQHF.

This rearrangement joins TRBV10-2 to TRBJ1-2. The CDR3 runs 14 residues. Per the germline V gene, CDR1 is WSHSY and CDR2 is SAAADI. CDR3 in amino acids: CASSSQGTNYGYTF.

CDR3 residues: CASSLHGEETQYF. The V gene is TRBV7-9, the J gene TRBJ2-5. CDR1 SEHNR and CDR2 FQNEAQ come from the germline V gene (reference sequence). The CDR3 extends over 13 amino acids.

The V and J genes are TRBV28 and TRBJ2-3; the TCRdb D gene call, TRBD2, has no DNA to confirm it. Germline V gives CDR1 MDHEN, CDR2 SYDVKM. This CDR3 comprises 16 residues. The CDR3 protein is CASSTLAEEWTDTQYF.

The chain recombines TRBV28 with TRBJ2-3; TCRdb reports TRBD2, a call that lacks DNA to check it against. Per germline, CDR1 MDHEN and CDR2 SYDVKM. The CDR3 is 17 amino acids. The CDR3 is CATIIGTSGTSTDTQYF.

This chain's CDR3 is CASSRRRLSNTGELFF. The chain is built from TRBV6-2 or TRBV6-3 and TRBJ2-2; as DNA is missing, the TRBD2 call by TCRdb cannot be tested. The CDR3 has 16 amino acids. Germline CDR1 MNHEY, CDR2 SVGEGT.

V is TRBV29-1 and J is TRBJ1-2; TCRdb calls TRBD1, which cannot be checked without DNA. This CDR3 is 13 amino acids long. Germline V gene data show CDR1 as SQVTM and CDR2 as ANQGSEA. CDR3 amino acids: CSVGGQSNYGYTF.